This T cell receptor beta chain was captured by sequencing in a study of cytomegalovirus exposure and HLA in healthy donors. Study-level results: Most CMV-associated TCR beta chains appeared HLA-restricted in a later analysis.

Germline V gene data show CDR1 as MNHEY and CDR2 as SVGAGI. This CDR3 has 15 residues. Researchers ran the PCR with 60 Vbeta and 13 Jbeta primers. The table came from immunoSEQ multiplex PCR; TCRdb's copy has only in-frame clones and leaves some out. The data hold 200,000 to 250,000 clones, with approximately 80% observed a single time. In this sample, this clone turned up once. Its antigen is unidentified. This rearrangement joins TRBV6-5 to TRBJ2-5; the match to TRBD2 covers 9 bases. The J call is in doubt because the DNA end fits TRBJ2-7 better. The receptor was isolated from a boy aged 2 to 9 in good health and CMV-seronegative. The sequenced material came from PBMCs. The CDR3 here is CASSLGLASSYEQYF. The CDR3 nucleotides are TGTGCCAGCAGTCTCGGACTAGCGAGCTCCTACGAGCAGTACTTC.